A selection of T cell receptor beta chains follows, all from one sample in a study of T cells in Graves' hyperthyroidism and ophthalmopathy. MiXCR, applied by TCRdb to the multiplex PCR reads, yields one record per CDR3 protein. The top ten hold about 60% of the sample, which has a few hundred thousand distinct CDR3 sequences, over 20% seen once. The sequencing sample was made of blood. These receptors all stem from a man aged 25-45 years with Graves' ophthalmopathy. CDR3s include the opening cysteine and the closing phenylalanine or tryptophan. The D gene is left open where the match is weak. Clone size, where shown, is once, few, many, or a class for clones that have expanded.

>TRBJ1-1|NA|NA|TRBV6-1
CASIPIVGVMNTEALF
TGTGCCAGCATTCCGATAGTTGGCGTTATGAACACTGAAGCTCTCTTT
>TRBJ2-3|NA|TRBD2|TRBV2
CASRDGLAGAADTQYF
TGTGCCAGCAGAGATGGACTAGCGGGAGCGGCAGATACGCAGTATTTT
>TRBJ2-4|few|NA|TRBV20-1
CSAAGPLNIQYF
TGCAGTGCCGCCGGGCCTTTAAACATTCAGTACTTC
>TRBJ2-6|NA|NA|TRBV9
CASSVEVGRFTGANVLTF
TGTGCCAGCAGCGTAGAGGTGGGGCGGTTTACTGGGGCCAACGTCCTGACTTTC
>TRBJ1-2|many|NA|TRBV28
CASSPPGSLANYGYTF
TGTGCCAGCAGCCCCCCCGGCTCGCTCGCCAACTATGGCTACACCTTC
>TRBJ1-1|few|NA|TRBV12-3/TRBV12-4
CASSLYTNTEAFF
TGTGCCAGCAGTTTATACACGAACACTGAAGCTTTCTTT
>TRBJ2-1|NA|NA|TRBV5-4
CASSSGRPSSYNEQFF
TGTGCCAGCAGTTCGGGCCGGCCTAGCTCCTACAATGAGCAGTTCTTC
>TRBJ1-6|few|NA|TRBV13
CASSLRQGRDSPLHF
TGTGCCAGCAGCTTAAGGCAGGGGCGCGATTCACCCCTCCACTTT
>TRBJ1-1|NA|NA|TRBV6-1
CASPSGGQRKTEAFF
TGTGCCAGCCCGAGCGGGGGACAAAGGAAGACTGAAGCTTTCTTT
>TRBJ2-7|NA|TRBD2|TRBV29-1
CSATGTSGNSYEQYF
TGCAGCGCTACCGGGACTAGCGGGAACTCCTACGAGCAGTACTTC
>TRBJ1-3|many|TRBD1|TRBV12-3/TRBV12-4
CASRRTGAGNTIYF
TGTGCCAGCAGACGAACAGGGGCTGGAAACACCATATATTTT
>TRBJ1-4|few|NA|TRBV28
CATRTGEKLFF
TGTGCCACGCGGACGGGGGAAAAACTGTTTTTT
>TRBJ2-7|few|TRBD2|TRBV12-3/TRBV12-4
CASSFGTSGRDEQYF
TGTGCCAGCAGTTTTGGGACTAGCGGGAGGGACGAGCAGTACTTC
>TRBJ1-4|NA|NA|TRBV28
CASSTPGAVNEKLFF
TGTGCCAGCAGTACGCCAGGGGCCGTTAATGAAAAACTGTTTTTT
>TRBJ2-5|NA|TRBD2|TRBV3-1
CASSHPAGGLLKETQYF
TGTGCCAGCAGCCACCCGGCGGGGGGGCTTCTAAAAGAGACCCAGTACTTC
>TRBJ1-3|NA|NA|TRBV28
CASSDTGLNLPGNTIYF
TGTGCCAGCAGCGATACGGGACTCAACCTTCCTGGAAACACCATATATTTT
>TRBJ1-5|few|NA|TRBV28
CASSLISYSNQPQHF
TGTGCCAGCAGTTTAATCAGCTATAGCAATCAGCCCCAGCATTTT
>TRBJ2-5|NA|TRBD1|TRBV29-1
CSGYRGQETQYF
TGCAGCGGCTACAGGGGGCAAGAGACCCAGTACTTC
>TRBJ1-3|NA|NA|TRBV2
CASSEIAGNTIYF
TGTGCCAGCAGTGAAATTGCGGGAAACACCATATATTTT
>TRBJ1-1|few|NA|TRBV5-5
CASSSLDHIGSEAFF
TGTGCCAGCAGCTCCCTGGACCACATAGGGAGTGAAGCTTTCTTT
>TRBJ1-2|many|NA|TRBV27
CASSRMGNYGYTF
TGTGCCAGCAGTCGGATGGGAAACTATGGCTACACCTTC
>TRBJ1-6|many|NA|TRBV28
CASMRGAGSPLHF
TGTGCCAGCATGAGGGGGGCAGGGTCACCCCTCCACTTT
>TRBJ1-1|few|NA|TRBV20-1
CSARDMGAGLEAFF
TGCAGTGCTAGAGATATGGGGGCAGGCCTTGAAGCTTTCTTT
>TRBJ2-1|NA|NA|TRBV24-1
CATATSPGNEQFF
TGTGCCACCGCAACTTCCCCGGGAAATGAGCAGTTCTTC
>TRBJ2-1|NA|NA|TRBV24-1
CATSDPGNYNEQFF
TGTGCCACCAGTGATCCGGGAAACTACAATGAGCAGTTCTTC
>TRBJ1-1|NA|NA|TRBV20-1
CSVDTNTEAFF
TGCAGTGTGGACACGAACACTGAAGCTTTCTTT
>TRBJ1-2|NA|NA|TRBV6-2/TRBV6-3
CAARRGGYYGYTF
TGTGCCGCGAGACGAGGGGGGTACTATGGCTACACCTTC
>TRBJ2-1|NA|TRBD1|TRBV9
CASTRRTGPYNEQFF
TGTGCCAGCACCCGGAGGACAGGACCCTACAATGAGCAGTTCTTC